A selection of T cell receptor beta chains follows, all from one sample in a study of response to subunit inactivated influenza vaccine. TCRdb ran MiXCR on the RT-PCR reads and lists one entry per CDR3 protein. The sample yields hundreds of thousands of distinct CDR3 sequences, about 10% seen once. This specimen consisted of PBMCs from blood, obtained roughly 45 days after vaccination. The receptors stem from a middle-aged man who received an inactivated influenza vaccine. The CDR3 runs from the conserved cysteine through the conserved F or W. Each record gives: J gene, D gene, CDR3 length, clone size, V gene, CDR3 DNA, CDR3 protein. The D gene is left open where the match is weak. Some rows mark clone size as missing; the rest say once, few, many or name a class of expanded clone.

TRBJ1-2,TRBD1,16,many,TRBV28,TGTGCCAGCGCGGGTACCGGGACAGGGGGGAGTTATGGCTACACCTTC,CASAGTGTGGSYGYTF
TRBJ1-5,TRBD1,16,many,TRBV12-3/TRBV12-4,TGTGCCAGCAGTACTGGGACAGGCCCCGATGGTCAGCCCCAGCATTTT,CASSTGTGPDGQPQHF
TRBJ2-3,.,17,.,TRBV4-2,TGTGCCAGCAGCCAAGAATGGGGACTGAGAAACACAGATACGCAGTATTTT,CASSQEWGLRNTDTQYF
TRBJ1-6,.,15,few,TRBV20-1,TGCAGTGCTAGGGCCCCGAGGGGGGGGAATTCACCCCTCCACTTT,CSARAPRGGNSPLHF
TRBJ2-7,.,13,.,TRBV10-2,TGCGCCAGCAGTGACAGACAAACCTACGAGCAGTACTTC,CASSDRQTYEQYF
TRBJ1-5,TRBD1,16,.,TRBV6-2/TRBV6-3,TGTGCCAGCAGTCCTCAGACAGGGGCCATCAATCAGCCCCAGCATTTT,CASSPQTGAINQPQHF
TRBJ1-3,.,15,.,TRBV15,TGTGCCACCAGCAGAGAGGTCTTCTCTGGAAACACCATATATTTT,CATSREVFSGNTIYF
TRBJ2-3,.,15,few,TRBV9,TGTGCCAGCAGCGCGAAGGGGGTGGGGACAGATACGCAGTATTTT,CASSAKGVGTDTQYF
TRBJ2-5,.,13,.,TRBV7-2,TGTGCCAGCAGCTTAGTCCGTCAAGAGACCCAGTACTTC,CASSLVRQETQYF
TRBJ2-5,TRBD2,19,.,TRBV20-1,TGCAGTGCTAGAGGCCTTTCTCTAGCGGGAGGGTCCAATGAGAAGACCCAGTACTTC,CSARGLSLAGGSNEKTQYF
TRBJ2-2,TRBD1,14,.,TRBV30,TGTGCCTGGACGAGGACAGGGAACACCGGGGAGCTGTTTTTT,CAWTRTGNTGELFF
TRBJ2-5,.,13,few,TRBV6-1,TGTGCCAGCAGTGTCCGGGGACGAGAGACCCAGTACTTC,CASSVRGRETQYF
TRBJ2-3,TRBD2,15,many,TRBV4-3,TGCGCCAGCAGCCAAGGGCTAGCGGGACTAGATACGCAGTATTTT,CASSQGLAGLDTQYF
TRBJ2-3,TRBD2,14,few,TRBV27,TGTGCCAGCAGTCCGGGACTAGCGATGTATACGCAGTATTTT,CASSPGLAMYTQYF
TRBJ2-1,.,12,few,TRBV24-1,TGTGCCACCAGTCTCTCCTACAATGAGCAGTTCTTC,CATSLSYNEQFF
TRBJ1-2,.,14,.,TRBV9,TGTGCCAGCAGCGTAGGGCAGGGTAACTATGGCTACACCTTC,CASSVGQGNYGYTF
TRBJ1-4,.,15,once,TRBV7-7,TGTGCCAGCAGCTTATCGCGGGGTCAGAATGAAAAACTGTTTTTT,CASSLSRGQNEKLFF
TRBJ2-5,.,13,.,TRBV12-3/TRBV12-4,TGTGCCAGCAGTTTTGTAGCCGGGGAGACCCAGTACTTC,CASSFVAGETQYF